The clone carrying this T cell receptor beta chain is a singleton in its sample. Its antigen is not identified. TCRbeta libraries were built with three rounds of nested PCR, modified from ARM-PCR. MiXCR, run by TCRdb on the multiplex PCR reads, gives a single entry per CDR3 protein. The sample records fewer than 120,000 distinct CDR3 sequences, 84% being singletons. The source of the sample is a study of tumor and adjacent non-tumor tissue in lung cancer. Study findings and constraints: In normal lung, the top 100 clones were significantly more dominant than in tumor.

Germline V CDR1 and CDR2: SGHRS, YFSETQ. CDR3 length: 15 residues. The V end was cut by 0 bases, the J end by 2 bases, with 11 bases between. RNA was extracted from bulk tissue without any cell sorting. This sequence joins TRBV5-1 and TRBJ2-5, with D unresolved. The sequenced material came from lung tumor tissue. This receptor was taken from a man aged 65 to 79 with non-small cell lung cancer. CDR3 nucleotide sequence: TGCGCCAGCAGCTTGGGGCAGGCGTCGCAAGAGACCCAGTACTTC. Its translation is CASSLGQASQETQYF.